The table lists the clone carrying this T cell receptor beta chain with a few counts. The entry originates in a study of T cell responses to AZD1222 COVID-19 vaccine. The CDR3 consists of 12 residues. In germline, CDR1 is GTSNPN, CDR2 SVGIG (reference sequence). Deletions cut 0 bases from V and 4 bases from J, with 7 bases between. TCRdb's copy holds only in-frame clones and misses some; the assay was immunoSEQ multiplex PCR. Among fewer than 120,000 clones listed, over 85% were seen once. The clonotype comes from an adult who received the AZD1222 COVID-19 vaccine. The chain employs TRBV30 and TRBJ2-7; D is unresolved. This specimen consisted of peripheral blood, obtained 28 days after the second AZD1222 dose. In DNA form, the CDR3 reads TGTGCCTGGAGTGTATCCGGGTACGAGCAGTACTTC. Translated: CAWSVSGYEQYF.